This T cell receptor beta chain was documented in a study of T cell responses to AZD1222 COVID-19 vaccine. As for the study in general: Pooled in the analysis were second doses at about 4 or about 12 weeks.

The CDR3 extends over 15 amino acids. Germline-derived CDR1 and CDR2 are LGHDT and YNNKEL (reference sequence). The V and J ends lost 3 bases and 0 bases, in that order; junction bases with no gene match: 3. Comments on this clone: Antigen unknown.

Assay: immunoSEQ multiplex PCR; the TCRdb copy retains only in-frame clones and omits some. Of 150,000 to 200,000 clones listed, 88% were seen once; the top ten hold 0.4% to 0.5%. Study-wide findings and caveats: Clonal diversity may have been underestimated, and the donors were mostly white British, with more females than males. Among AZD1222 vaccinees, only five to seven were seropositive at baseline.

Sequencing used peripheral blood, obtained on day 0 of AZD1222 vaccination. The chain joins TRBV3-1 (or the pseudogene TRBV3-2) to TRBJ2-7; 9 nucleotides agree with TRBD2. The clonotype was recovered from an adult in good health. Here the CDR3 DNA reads TGTGCCAGCAGCCAGGTTAGCGGGAGCTCCTACGAGCAGTACTTC. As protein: CASSQVSGSSYEQYF.